This T cell receptor beta chain is from a study of identical twins. The study's findings and limits: The study found weaker excess twin sharing in beta out-of-frame sequences. Cord blood beta clonotypes that were abundant carried fewer insertions, and memory repertoires showed no such trend. Potential partial confounding of zero-insertion analyses by invariant MAIT and iNKT cells was noted. For out-of-frame alpha sequences shared by twins, low generation probability was in excess.

TCRdb ran MiXCR on the 5' RACE reads and lists one entry per CDR3 protein. The top ten hold 1.6% of the sample, which has some 630,000 distinct CDR3 sequences, roughly 7.2% seen once. In its sample, this clonotype was seen once. The antigen is unknown. The junction departs from the called germline gene at one end, perhaps through a read error. Another study also made use of these data, one on yellow fever vaccine responses in identical twins.

Input material: PBMCs. This clonotype was obtained from a woman aged 18-30 years in good health.

The CDR3 coding sequence is TGTGCCAGCAGCACGAACATCGGGGAGCTGTTTTTT. As protein: CASSTNIGELFF. This chain joins TRBV2 and TRBJ2-2, with D uncertain. CDR1 and CDR2 (germline): SNHLY, FYNNEI. This CDR3 region has 12 residues.